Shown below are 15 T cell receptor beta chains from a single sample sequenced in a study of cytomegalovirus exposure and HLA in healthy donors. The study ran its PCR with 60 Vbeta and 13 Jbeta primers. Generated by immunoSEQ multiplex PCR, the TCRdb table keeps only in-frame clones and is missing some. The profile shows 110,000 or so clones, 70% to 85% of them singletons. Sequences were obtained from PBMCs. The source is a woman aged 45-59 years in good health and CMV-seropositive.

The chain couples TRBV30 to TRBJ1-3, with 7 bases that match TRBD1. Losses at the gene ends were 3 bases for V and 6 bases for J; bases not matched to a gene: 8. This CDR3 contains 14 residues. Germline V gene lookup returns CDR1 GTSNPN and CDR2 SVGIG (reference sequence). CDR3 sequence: CAWSRDSPKNTIYF. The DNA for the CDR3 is TGTGCCTGGAGCCGGGACAGTCCTAAAAACACCATATATTTT.

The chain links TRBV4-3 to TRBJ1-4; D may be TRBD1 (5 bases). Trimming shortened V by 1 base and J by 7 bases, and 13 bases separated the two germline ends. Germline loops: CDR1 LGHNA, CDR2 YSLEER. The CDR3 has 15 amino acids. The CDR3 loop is CASSQVGQGGEKLFF. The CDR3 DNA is TGCGCCAGCAGCCAAGTGGGGCAGGGAGGTGAAAAACTGTTTTTT.

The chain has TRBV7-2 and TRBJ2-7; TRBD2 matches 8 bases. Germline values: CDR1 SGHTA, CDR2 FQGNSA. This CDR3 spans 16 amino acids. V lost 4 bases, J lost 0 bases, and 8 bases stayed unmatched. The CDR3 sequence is CASSSKSGGLSYEQYF. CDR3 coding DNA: TGTGCCAGCAGCTCCAAAAGCGGGGGCCTCTCCTACGAGCAGTACTTC.

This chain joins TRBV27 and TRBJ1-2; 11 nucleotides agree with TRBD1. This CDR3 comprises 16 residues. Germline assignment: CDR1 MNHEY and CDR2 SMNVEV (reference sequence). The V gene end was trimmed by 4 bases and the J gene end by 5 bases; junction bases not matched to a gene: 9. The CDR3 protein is CASSSLFGQGAYGYTF. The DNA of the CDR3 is TGTGCCAGCAGTTCCCTATTCGGACAGGGGGCATATGGCTACACCTTC.

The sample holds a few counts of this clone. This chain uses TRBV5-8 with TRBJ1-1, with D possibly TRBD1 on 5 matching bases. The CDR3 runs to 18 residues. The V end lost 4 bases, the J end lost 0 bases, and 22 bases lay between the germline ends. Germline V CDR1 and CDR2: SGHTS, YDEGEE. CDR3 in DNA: TGTGCCAGCAGCCACCTCTGGGGATCCCAGACAGTGAACACTGAAGCTTTCTTT. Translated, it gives CASSHLWGSQTVNTEAFF.

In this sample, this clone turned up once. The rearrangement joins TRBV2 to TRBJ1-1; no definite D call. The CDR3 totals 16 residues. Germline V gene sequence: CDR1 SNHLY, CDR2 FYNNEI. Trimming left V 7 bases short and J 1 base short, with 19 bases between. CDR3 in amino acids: CASTWRSQPPNTEAFF. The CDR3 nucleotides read TGTGCCAGCACGTGGAGGTCCCAACCTCCGAACACTGAAGCTTTCTTT.

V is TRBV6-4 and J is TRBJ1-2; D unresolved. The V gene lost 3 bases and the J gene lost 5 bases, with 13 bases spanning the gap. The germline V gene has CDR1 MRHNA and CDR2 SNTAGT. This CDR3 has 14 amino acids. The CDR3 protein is CASSESPGAYGYTF. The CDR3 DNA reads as TGTGCCAGCAGTGAATCTCCGGGAGCTTATGGCTACACCTTC.

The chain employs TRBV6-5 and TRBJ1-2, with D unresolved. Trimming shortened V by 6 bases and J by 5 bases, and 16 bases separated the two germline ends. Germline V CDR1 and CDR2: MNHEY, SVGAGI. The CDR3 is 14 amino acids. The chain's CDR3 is CASRRQTTQYGYTF. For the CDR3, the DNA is TGTGCCAGCAGAAGGCAGACAACCCAGTATGGCTACACCTTC.

The CDR3 sequence: CAVARTGLNTEAFF. Here the CDR3 DNA reads TGTGCCGTCGCGCGGACAGGGTTAAACACTGAAGCTTTCTTT. The chain has TRBV19 and TRBJ1-1; 8 bases map to TRBD1. Germline lookup yields CDR1 LNHDA and CDR2 SQIVND (reference sequence). The length of the CDR3 is 14 residues. V shed 11 bases and J 2 bases; nucleotides not matched to a gene: 10. Full variable domain (missing parts from reference TRBV19 and TRBJ1-1): DGGITQSPKYLFRKEGQNVTLSCEQNLNHDAMYWYRQDPGQGLRLIYYSQIVNDFQKGDIAEGYSVSREKKESFPLTVTSAQKNPTAFYLCAVARTGLNTEAFFGQGTRLTVV.

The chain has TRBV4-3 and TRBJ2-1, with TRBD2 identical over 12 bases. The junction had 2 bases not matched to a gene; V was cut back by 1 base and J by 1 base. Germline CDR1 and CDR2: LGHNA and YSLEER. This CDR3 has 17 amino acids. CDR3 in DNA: TGCGCCAGCAGCCAAGGGACTAGCGGGGAGTCCTACAATGAGCAGTTCTTC. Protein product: CASSQGTSGESYNEQFF.

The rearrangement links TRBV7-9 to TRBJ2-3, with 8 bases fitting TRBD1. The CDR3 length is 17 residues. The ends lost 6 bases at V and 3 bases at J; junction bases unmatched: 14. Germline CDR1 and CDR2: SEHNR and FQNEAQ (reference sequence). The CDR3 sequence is CASRWQRTGIRTDTQYF. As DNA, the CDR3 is TGTGCCAGCAGATGGCAAAGGACAGGGATTCGAACAGATACGCAGTATTTT. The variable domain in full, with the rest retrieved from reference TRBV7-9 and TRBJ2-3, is DTGVSQNPRHKITKRGQNVTFRCDPISEHNRLYWYRQTLGQGPEFLTYFQNEAQLEKSRLLSDRFSAERPKGSFSTLEIQRTEQGDSAMYLCASRWQRTGIRTDTQYFGPGTRLTVL.

Written as DNA, the CDR3 is TGTGCCAGCAGCCCGGGACTAGGTCTTAATGAGCAGTTCTTC. This gives the protein CASSPGLGLNEQFF. The chain couples TRBV7-3 to TRBJ2-1; 8 bases map to TRBD2. V was pared by 5 bases and J by 7 bases, with 7 bases of the junction left unmatched. The germline V gene has CDR1 SGHTA and CDR2 FQGTGA. The CDR3 length is 14 residues.

The CDR3 nucleotides read TGTGCCATCAGTGAGGCTAGCGGGTACACAGATACGCAGTATTTT. Translating gives CAISEASGYTDTQYF. The V call is TRBV10-3, the J call TRBJ2-3; TRBD2 matches 8 bases. The J segment lost 2 bases and the V segment lost 2 bases, leaving 3 bases of the junction unmatched. CDR3 size: 15 residues. CDR1 is ENHRY and CDR2 is SYGVKD in the germline V gene.

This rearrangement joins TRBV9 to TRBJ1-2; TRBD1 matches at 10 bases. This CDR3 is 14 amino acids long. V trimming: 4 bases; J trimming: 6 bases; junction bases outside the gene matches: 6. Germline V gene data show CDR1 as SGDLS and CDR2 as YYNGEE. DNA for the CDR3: TGTGCCAGCAGCCTAGGACAGGGGGGGAATGGCTACACCTTC. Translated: CASSLGQGGNGYTF.

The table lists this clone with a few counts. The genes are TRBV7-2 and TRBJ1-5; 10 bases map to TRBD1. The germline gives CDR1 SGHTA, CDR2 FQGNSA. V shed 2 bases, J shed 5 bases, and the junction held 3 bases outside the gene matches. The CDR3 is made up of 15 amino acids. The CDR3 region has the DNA TGTGCCAGCAGCTTAAAGACAGGGGGCGATCAGCCCCAGCATTTT. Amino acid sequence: CASSLKTGGDQPQHF. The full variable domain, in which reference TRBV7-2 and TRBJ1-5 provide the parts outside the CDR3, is GAGVSQSPSNKVTEKGKDVELRCDPISGHTALYWYRQSLGQGLEFLIYFQGNSAPDKSGLPSDRFSAERTGGSVSTLTIQRTQQEDSAVYLCASSLKTGGDQPQHFGDGTRLSIL.